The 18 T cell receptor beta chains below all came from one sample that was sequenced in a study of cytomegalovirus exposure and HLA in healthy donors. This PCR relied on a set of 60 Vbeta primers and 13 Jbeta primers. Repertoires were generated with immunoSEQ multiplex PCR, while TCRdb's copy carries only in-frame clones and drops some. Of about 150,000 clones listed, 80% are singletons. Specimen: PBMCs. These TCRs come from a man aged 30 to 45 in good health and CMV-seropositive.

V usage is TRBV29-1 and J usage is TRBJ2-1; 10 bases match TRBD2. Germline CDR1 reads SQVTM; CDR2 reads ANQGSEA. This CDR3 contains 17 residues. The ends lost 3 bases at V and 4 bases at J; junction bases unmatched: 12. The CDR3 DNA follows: TGCAGCGTTGACGGGACTAGCGCCAGTTGGAATTACAATGAGCAGTTCTTC. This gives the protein CSVDGTSASWNYNEQFF.

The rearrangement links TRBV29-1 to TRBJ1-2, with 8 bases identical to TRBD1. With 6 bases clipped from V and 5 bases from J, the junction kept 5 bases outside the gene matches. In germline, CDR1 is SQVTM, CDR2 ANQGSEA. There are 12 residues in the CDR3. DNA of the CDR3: TGCAGCGTAGGGACAGGAAAGTATGGCTACACCTTC. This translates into CSVGTGKYGYTF.

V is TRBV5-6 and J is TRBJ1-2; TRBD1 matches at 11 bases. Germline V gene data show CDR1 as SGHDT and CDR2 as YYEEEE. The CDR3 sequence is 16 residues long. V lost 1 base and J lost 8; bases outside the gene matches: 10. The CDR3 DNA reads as TGTGCCAGCAGCTTGAAGGACAGGGGGCCCGGGGACGGCTACACCTTC. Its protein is CASSLKDRGPGDGYTF.

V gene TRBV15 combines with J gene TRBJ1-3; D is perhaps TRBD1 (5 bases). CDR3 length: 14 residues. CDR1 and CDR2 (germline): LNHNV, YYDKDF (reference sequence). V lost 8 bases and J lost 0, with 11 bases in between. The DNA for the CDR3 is TGTGCCACCGCGATTGACAGCTCTGGAAACACCATATATTTT. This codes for CATAIDSSGNTIYF.

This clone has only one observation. The CDR3 loop is CASSVGPDSYEQYF. The CDR3 DNA is TGTGCCAGCAGCGTAGGTCCTGACTCCTACGAGCAGTACTTC. The chain links TRBV9 to TRBJ2-5; no clear D gene. The assigned J gene may be wrong: the sequence end matches TRBJ2-7 better. From germline, CDR1 is SGDLS and CDR2 YYNGEE. The CDR3 is made up of 14 amino acids.

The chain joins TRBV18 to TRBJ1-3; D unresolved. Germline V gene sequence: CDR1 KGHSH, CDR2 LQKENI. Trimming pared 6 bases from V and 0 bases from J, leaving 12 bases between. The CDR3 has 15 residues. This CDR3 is CASSPEPSSGNTIYF. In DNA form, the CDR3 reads TGTGCCAGCTCCCCCGAGCCGAGCTCTGGAAACACCATATATTTT.

DNA for the CDR3: TGTGCCAGCAGCGTAGTTGCCGGGAGGGGGTACAATGAGCAGTTCTTC. The encoded protein is CASSVVAGRGYNEQFF. The genes are TRBV9 and TRBJ2-1, with 8 bases identical to TRBD2. This CDR3 has 16 amino acids. The germline V gene has CDR1 SGDLS and CDR2 YYNGEE. Losses at the gene ends were 0 bases for V and 4 bases for J; bases not matched to a gene: 6.

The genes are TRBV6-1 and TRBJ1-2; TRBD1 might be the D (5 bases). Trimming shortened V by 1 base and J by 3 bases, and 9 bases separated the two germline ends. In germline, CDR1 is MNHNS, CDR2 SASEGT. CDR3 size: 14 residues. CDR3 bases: TGTGCCAGCAGTGAAGATGGCAGGGACTATGGCTACACCTTC. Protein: CASSEDGRDYGYTF.

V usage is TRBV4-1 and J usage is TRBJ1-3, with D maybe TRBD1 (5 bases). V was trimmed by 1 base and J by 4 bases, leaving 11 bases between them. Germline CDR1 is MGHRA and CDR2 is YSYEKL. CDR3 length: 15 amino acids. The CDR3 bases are TGCGCCAGCAGCCAAGGGGACGGGGGAGGAAACACCATATATTTT. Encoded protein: CASSQGDGGGNTIYF.

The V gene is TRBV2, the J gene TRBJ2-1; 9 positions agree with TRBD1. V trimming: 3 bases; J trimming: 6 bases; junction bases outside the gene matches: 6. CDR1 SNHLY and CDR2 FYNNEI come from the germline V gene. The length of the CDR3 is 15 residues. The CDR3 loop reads CASSDEGQGFNEQFF. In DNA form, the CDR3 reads TGTGCCAGCAGTGACGAGGGACAGGGATTCAATGAGCAGTTCTTC.

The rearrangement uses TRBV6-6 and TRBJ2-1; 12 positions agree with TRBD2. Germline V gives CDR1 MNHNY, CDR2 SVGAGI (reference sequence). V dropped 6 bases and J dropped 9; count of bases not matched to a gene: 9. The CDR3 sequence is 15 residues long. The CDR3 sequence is CASSPLAGGPVEQFF. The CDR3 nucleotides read TGTGCCAGCAGCCCCCTAGCGGGAGGGCCGGTTGAGCAGTTCTTC.

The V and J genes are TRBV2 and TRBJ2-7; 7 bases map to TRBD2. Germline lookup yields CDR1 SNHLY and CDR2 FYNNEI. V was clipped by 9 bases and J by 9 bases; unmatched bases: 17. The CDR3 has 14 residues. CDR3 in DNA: TGTGCCAGTTCGAGGGAGGGCAACTACGCGAGGCAGTACTTC. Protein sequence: CASSREGNYARQYF.

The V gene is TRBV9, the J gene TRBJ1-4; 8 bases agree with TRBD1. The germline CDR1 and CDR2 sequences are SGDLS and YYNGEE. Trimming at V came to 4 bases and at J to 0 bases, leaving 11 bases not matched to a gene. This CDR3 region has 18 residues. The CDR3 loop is CASSPRDRRIATNEKLFF. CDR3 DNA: TGTGCCAGCAGCCCCCGGGACAGGAGGATTGCAACTAATGAAAAACTGTTTTTT.

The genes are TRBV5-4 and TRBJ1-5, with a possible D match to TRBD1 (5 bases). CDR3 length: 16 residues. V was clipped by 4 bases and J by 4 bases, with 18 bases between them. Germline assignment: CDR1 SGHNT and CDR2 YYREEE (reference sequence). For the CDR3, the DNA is TGTGCCAGCAGCCAAGATCGATGGGGCACTAATCAGCCCCAGCATTTT. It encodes CASSQDRWGTNQPQHF.

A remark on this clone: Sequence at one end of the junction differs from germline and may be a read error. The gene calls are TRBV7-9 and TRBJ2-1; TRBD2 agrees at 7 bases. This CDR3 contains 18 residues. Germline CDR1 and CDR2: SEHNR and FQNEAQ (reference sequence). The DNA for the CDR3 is TGTTCCAGCAGCATATCGACGGGGGGTGGATTTGGCGGCAATGAGCAGTTCTTC. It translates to CSSSISTGGGFGGNEQFF.

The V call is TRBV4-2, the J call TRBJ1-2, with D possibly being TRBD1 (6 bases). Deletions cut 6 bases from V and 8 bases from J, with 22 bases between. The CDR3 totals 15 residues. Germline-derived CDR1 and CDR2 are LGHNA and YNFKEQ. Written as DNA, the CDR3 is TGTGCCAGCAGGTCGTGGGGGGGCGAAGTCGGGGGCTACACCTTC. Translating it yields CASRSWGGEVGGYTF.

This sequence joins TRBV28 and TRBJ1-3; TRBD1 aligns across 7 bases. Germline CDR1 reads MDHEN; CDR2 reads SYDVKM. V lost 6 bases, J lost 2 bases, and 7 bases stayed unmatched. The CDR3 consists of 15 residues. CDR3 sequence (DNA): TGTGCCAGCAGAAACAGGGGATCCGCTGGAAACACCATATATTTT. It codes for CASRNRGSAGNTIYF.

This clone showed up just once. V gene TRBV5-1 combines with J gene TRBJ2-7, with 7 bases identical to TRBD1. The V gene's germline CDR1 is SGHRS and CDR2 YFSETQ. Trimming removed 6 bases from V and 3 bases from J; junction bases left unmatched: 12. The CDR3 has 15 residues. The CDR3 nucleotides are TGCGCCAGCAACGCCGGGACAGCGAGGAACTACGAGCAGTACTTC. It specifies CASNAGTARNYEQYF.